These 31 T cell receptor beta chains share one sample of origin, sequenced in a study of neurological immune-mediated disorders. Documented time point: longitudinal time-point 1 (baseline). TCRdb itself ran the 5' RACE reads through MiXCR, one entry per CDR3 protein. The sample has 71,000 or so distinct CDR3 sequences; roughly an eighth are singletons. Sequenced: PBMCs. The source of these receptors is a female donor with HTLV-1-associated myelopathy (HAM/TSP).

The chain couples TRBV5-1 to TRBJ2-2; D perhaps matches TRBD2 (5 bases). V dropped 3 bases and J dropped 0 bases, with 9 bases sitting between them. The V gene's germline CDR1 is SGHRS and CDR2 YFSETQ. This CDR3 spans 15 amino acids. In DNA, the CDR3 is TGCGCCAGCAGCTCAAAGCGGACGAACACCGGGGAGCTGTTTTTT. It translates to CASSSKRTNTGELFF.

This clonotype showed up many times. J is TRBJ2-1 and V is TRBV5-1; 11 bases agree with TRBD2. CDR1 and CDR2 from the germline V gene are SGHRS and YFSETQ. V shed 1 base, J shed 4 bases, and the junction held 4 bases outside the gene matches. CDR3 length: 16 residues. As DNA, the CDR3 is TGCGCCAGCAGCTTGACTAGCGGGGGCTCTTACAATGAGCAGTTCTTC. Translated, it gives CASSLTSGGSYNEQFF. Combining the CDR3 with reference TRBV5-1 and TRBJ2-1 gives the whole variable domain KAGVTQTPRYLIKTRGQQVTLSCSPISGHRSVSWYQQTPGQGLQFLFEYFSETQRNKGNFPGRFSGRQFSNSRSEMNVSTLELGDSALYLCASSLTSGGSYNEQFFGPGTRLTVL.

The sample holds many counts of this clonotype. The rearrangement links TRBV5-1 to TRBJ2-1, with no clear D. The CDR3 runs to 13 residues. V lost 0 bases and J lost 4, with 5 bases in between. CDR1 and CDR2 (germline): SGHRS, YFSETQ. The CDR3: CASSLERYNEQFF. CDR3 sequence (DNA): TGCGCCAGCAGCTTGGAAAGGTACAATGAGCAGTTCTTC. Full variable domain (missing parts from reference TRBV5-1 and TRBJ2-1): KAGVTQTPRYLIKTRGQQVTLSCSPISGHRSVSWYQQTPGQGLQFLFEYFSETQRNKGNFPGRFSGRQFSNSRSEMNVSTLELGDSALYLCASSLERYNEQFFGPGTRLTVL.

This clonotype was picked up many times. This sequence joins TRBV6-5 and TRBJ2-7, with 7 positions matching TRBD1. Trimming cost V 3 bases and J 0 bases; bases outside gene matches: 5. The CDR3 totals 15 residues. The germline V gene encodes CDR1 MNHEY and CDR2 SVGAGI. CDR3 in DNA: TGTGCCAGCAGTTATGTGGCAGGGGGCTCCTACGAGCAGTACTTC. This encodes CASSYVAGGSYEQYF.

The chain links TRBV7-9 to TRBJ2-2; TRBD2 is a possible D gene (5 bases). Germline-derived CDR1 and CDR2 are SEHNR and FQNEAQ (reference sequence). CDR3 length equals 16 residues. V was trimmed by 5 bases and J by 7 bases, leaving 20 bases between them. In nucleotides, the CDR3 is TGTGCCAGCAGCACCCAGCGGAGCGGCTTTGTCGGGGAGCTGTTTTTT. Residues: CASSTQRSGFVGELFF.

In its sample, this clonotype was seen many times. The V and J genes are TRBV29-1 and TRBJ1-2; perhaps TRBD1 as D (5 bases). CDR1 and CDR2 (germline): SQVTM, ANQGSEA. The V end lost 0 bases, the J end lost 4 bases, and 12 bases lay between the germline ends. The length of the CDR3 is 14 residues. The CDR3: CSVEDWGKGYGYTF. The CDR3 bases are TGCAGCGTTGAAGATTGGGGCAAGGGCTATGGCTACACCTTC.

This clonotype showed up many times. The chain uses TRBV7-9 and TRBJ1-1, with D uncertain. Germline V gives CDR1 SEHNR, CDR2 FQNEAQ (reference sequence). V was trimmed by 2 bases and J by 7 bases, leaving 11 bases between them. There are 13 residues in the CDR3. CDR3 DNA sequence: TGTGCCAGCAGCTTAATGGTGGGCAGTGAAGCTTTCTTT. It codes for CASSLMVGSEAFF.

This clonotype was recorded many times. The rearrangement links TRBV6-1 to TRBJ2-7; D is ambiguous. Germline V lookup: CDR1 MNHNS, CDR2 SASEGT. This CDR3 comprises 15 residues. The germline V and J ends were trimmed by 0 bases and 5 bases, with 14 bases remaining between them. CDR3 sequence: CASSEAGLGLNEQYF. The CDR3 DNA is TGTGCCAGCAGTGAAGCGGGCCTAGGTCTCAACGAGCAGTACTTC.

This clonotype was seen ten or more times. V is TRBV11-2 and J is TRBJ1-2; no definite D call. CDR1 is SGHAT, CDR2 FQNNGV, per germline. The CDR3 is 15 residues long. V gave up 0 bases and J gave up 5 bases, with 13 bases separating them. CDR3 nucleotide sequence: TGTGCCAGCAGCTTAGAACCTACCACGGGGTATGGCTACACCTTC. Its protein product is CASSLEPTTGYGYTF.

This clonotype was seen ten or more times. The chain recombines TRBV6-6 with TRBJ2-7; 8 nucleotides align to TRBD1. J gave up 3 bases and V 6 bases, and 7 bases lay outside the gene matches. This CDR3 has 14 residues. In germline, CDR1 is MNHNY, CDR2 SVGAGI (reference sequence). The CDR3: CASSRDRGNYEQYF. CDR3 nucleotides: TGTGCCAGCAGCCGTGACAGGGGAAACTACGAGCAGTACTTC.

This clonotype was seen many times. The J gene is TRBJ2-6, the V gene TRBV5-1, with unresolved D. The CDR3 consists of 17 residues. V was clipped by 6 bases and J by 1 base, with 17 bases between them. Per the germline V gene, CDR1 is SGHRS and CDR2 is YFSETQ. CDR3 nucleotides: TGCGCCAGCACAAGGGCTGGGGATCGTTCTGGGGCCAACGTCCTGACTTTC. This gives the protein CASTRAGDRSGANVLTF.

The table lists this clonotype with many counts. The genes are TRBV20-1 and TRBJ1-6, with D hard to call. This CDR3 has 16 residues. V gave up 3 bases and J gave up 3 bases, with 15 bases separating them. The germline V gene encodes CDR1 DFQATT and CDR2 SNEGSKA (reference sequence). Here the CDR3 DNA reads TGCAGTGCTAGCCCCGGTAGGGAGGGCTATAATTCACCCCTCCACTTT. Translated, it gives CSASPGREGYNSPLHF.

This clonotype was observed at least ten times. The chain uses TRBV7-4 and TRBJ2-3; D is ambiguous. CDR1 is SGHVT, CDR2 SQSDAQ, per germline. The CDR3 has 15 residues. V was pared by 3 bases and J by 3 bases, with 13 bases between. CDR3 protein: CASSLVGLVTDTQYF. For the CDR3, the DNA is TGTGCCAGCAGCTTGGTTGGTCTAGTAACAGATACGCAGTATTTT.

This clonotype was counted at least ten times. The chain carries TRBV29-1 and TRBJ2-3; TRBD2 agrees at 8 bases. Unmatched junction bases numbered 2, after V lost 2 bases and J lost 4 bases. CDR3 size: 13 residues. Germline V CDR1 and CDR2: SQVTM, ANQGSEA. DNA for the CDR3: TGCAGCGTTGAACGGGGGGGAGCAGATACGCAGTATTTT. Residues: CSVERGGADTQYF.

Many counts were recorded for this clonotype. The rearrangement joins TRBV28 to TRBJ1-1; D is ambiguous. CDR1 and CDR2 from the germline V gene are MDHEN and SYDVKM. Trimming pared 3 bases from V and 8 bases from J, leaving 19 bases between. This CDR3 comprises 15 residues. This CDR3 is CASSFGDLHDPEAFF. In nucleotides, the CDR3 is TGTGCCAGCAGTTTCGGGGATTTACACGACCCCGAAGCTTTCTTT.

This clonotype was observed many times. The chain uses TRBV9 and TRBJ1-1; D not resolved. This CDR3 comprises 16 residues. Trimming cost V 0 bases and J 5 bases, with 17 bases left between them. Germline loops: CDR1 SGDLS, CDR2 YYNGEE. The CDR3 spells CASSVAGRVNPTEAFF. CDR3 in DNA: TGTGCCAGCAGCGTAGCTGGGAGGGTCAACCCTACTGAAGCTTTCTTT.

This clonotype came up many times. The V and J genes are TRBV5-1 and TRBJ1-1, with unresolved D. Between the trimmed V and J ends, which lost 5 bases and 1 base, there was a span of 15 bases. This CDR3 contains 15 residues. In germline, CDR1 is SGHRS, CDR2 YFSETQ. Here the CDR3 reads CASSFRPDGNTEAFF. The CDR3 DNA sequence: TGCGCCAGCAGTTTTAGACCGGACGGGAACACTGAAGCTTTCTTT.

This clonotype was seen ten or more times. This chain joins TRBV15 and TRBJ2-7; D is undetermined. The V end was cut by 0 bases, the J end by 3 bases, with 6 bases between. The germline V gene encodes CDR1 LNHNV and CDR2 YYDKDF (reference sequence). The CDR3 runs to 13 residues. CDR3 bases: TGTGCCACCAGCAGAGACAGGAACTACGAGCAGTACTTC. Protein sequence: CATSRDRNYEQYF.

This clonotype has ten or more counts. The CDR3 DNA reads as TGTGCCAGCAGGACAAGAGGAACTGAAGCTTTCTTT. This translates into CASRTRGTEAFF. The chain joins TRBV6-5 to TRBJ1-1; the D is unclear. From germline, CDR1 is MNHEY and CDR2 SVGAGI. The CDR3 has 12 residues. V was pared by 6 bases and J by 5 bases, with 10 bases between.

This clonotype was seen many times. The rearrangement links TRBV5-8 to TRBJ1-2; no firm D call. The CDR3 runs to 13 residues. Germline V gene data show CDR1 as SGHTS and CDR2 as YDEGEE. The germline V and J ends were trimmed by 0 bases and 4 bases, with 7 bases remaining between them. In DNA, the CDR3 is TGTGCCAGCAGCTTGGGACCCCTCTATGGCTACACCTTC. Amino acids: CASSLGPLYGYTF.

This clonotype was detected ten times or more. V is TRBV7-9 and J is TRBJ1-5, with 12 bases that match TRBD1. V was pared by 5 bases and J by 7 bases, with 3 bases of the junction left unmatched. Germline CDR1 and CDR2: SEHNR and FQNEAQ (reference sequence). CDR3 length: 14 amino acids. Written as DNA, the CDR3 is TGTGCCAGCAGCACCGGGACAGGGGGCCAGCCCCAGCATTTT. Translation gives CASSTGTGGQPQHF.

This clonotype was seen a handful of times. The V and J genes are TRBV3-1 and TRBJ2-5; 8 positions match TRBD1. The CDR3 runs 14 residues. V trimming: 6 bases; J trimming: 3 bases; junction bases outside the gene matches: 6. The germline V gene has CDR1 LGHDT and CDR2 YNNKEL (reference sequence). The CDR3 nucleotides are TGTGCCAGCAGTCCTAAGGACAGGGAAGAGACCCAGTACTTC. The encoded protein is CASSPKDREETQYF.

The chain employs TRBV5-4 and TRBJ2-7, with 11 positions matching TRBD1. The CDR3 runs to 15 residues. Unmatched junction bases numbered 10, after V lost 4 bases and J lost 7 bases. Looked up from germline, CDR1 is SGHNT and CDR2 is YYREEE (reference sequence). The CDR3 DNA reads TGTGCCAGCAGCATGGACAGGGGGCTAGTGAGGGAGCAGTACTTC. This translates into CASSMDRGLVREQYF. The full variable domain, with the rest looked up from reference TRBV5-4 and TRBJ2-7, is ETGVTQSPTHLIKTRGQQVTLRCSSQSGHNTVSWYQQALGQGPQFIFQYYREEENGRGNFPPRFSGLQFPNYSSELNVNALELDDSALYLCASSMDRGLVREQYFGPGTRLTVT.

This clonotype was counted many times. The chain joins TRBV28 to TRBJ1-5; D is unresolved. The ends were cut back, 2 bases at V and 0 bases at J, with 14 bases in the middle. CDR1 and CDR2 (germline): MDHEN, SYDVKM. This CDR3 comprises 17 residues. The CDR3 sequence is CASSLKSDPISNQPQHF. CDR3 nucleotides: TGTGCCAGCAGTTTAAAGAGCGACCCAATTAGCAATCAGCCCCAGCATTTT.

The sample holds many counts of this clonotype. The rearrangement uses TRBV7-2 and TRBJ2-5, with TRBD2 matching over 10 bases. Germline V gene lookup returns CDR1 SGHTA and CDR2 FQGNSA. V was pared by 5 bases and J by 4 bases, with 10 bases of the junction left unmatched. This CDR3 is 16 amino acids long. The CDR3 DNA reads TGTGCCAGCAGCCCAGGAGCGGGGGGGCCTGGAGAGACCCAGTACTTC. As protein: CASSPGAGGPGETQYF.

The chain recombines TRBV2 with TRBJ2-2; no clear D gene. The CDR3 is 11 amino acids. Germline CDR1 is SNHLY and CDR2 is FYNNEI. Deletions cut 9 bases from V and 6 bases from J, with 8 bases between. CDR3 in amino acids: CASSYAGELFF. The CDR3 DNA reads as TGTGCCAGTAGTTACGCCGGGGAGCTGTTTTTT.

This clonotype was seen many times. The V gene is TRBV5-1, the J gene TRBJ2-7, with D possibly TRBD2 on 5 matching bases. This CDR3 is 14 amino acids long. Trimming stripped 5 bases from V and 1 base from J, with 13 bases between. Germline V CDR1 and CDR2: SGHRS, YFSETQ. The CDR3 DNA reads TGCGCCAGCAGGAGGGATTTTGAATCCTACGAGCAGTACTTC. Amino acid sequence: CASRRDFESYEQYF. Full variable domain (missing parts from reference TRBV5-1 and TRBJ2-7): KAGVTQTPRYLIKTRGQQVTLSCSPISGHRSVSWYQQTPGQGLQFLFEYFSETQRNKGNFPGRFSGRQFSNSRSEMNVSTLELGDSALYLCASRRDFESYEQYFGPGTRLTVT.

This clonotype was detected many times. The rearrangement joins TRBV15 to TRBJ2-5, with unresolved D. Between the trimmed V and J ends, which lost 5 bases and 2 bases, there was a span of 6 bases. The germline V gene has CDR1 LNHNV and CDR2 YYDKDF (reference sequence). The CDR3 loop spans 12 amino acids. The CDR3 spells CATSSRQETQYF. DNA of the CDR3: TGTGCCACCAGCTCCCGACAAGAGACCCAGTACTTC. The full variable domain, in which reference TRBV15 and TRBJ2-5 provide the parts outside the CDR3, is DAMVIQNPRYQVTQFGKPVTLSCSQTLNHNVMYWYQQKSSQAPKLLFHYYDKDFNNEADTPDNFQSRRPNTSFCFLDIRSPGLGDTAMYLCATSSRQETQYFGPGTRLLVL.

This clonotype was seen ten or more times. The chain has TRBV6-4 and TRBJ2-3; 9 positions agree with TRBD2. The CDR3 length is 15 residues. Trimming cost V 8 bases and J 1 base; bases outside gene matches: 7. Germline assignment: CDR1 MRHNA and CDR2 SNTAGT. The CDR3 DNA sequence: TGTGCCAGCTCGCTTTCTAGCGGGGGCACAGATACGCAGTATTTT. It encodes CASSLSSGGTDTQYF.

V and J are TRBV11-2 and TRBJ2-2, with a possible D match to TRBD1 (5 bases). Looked up from germline, CDR1 is SGHAT and CDR2 is FQNNGV. Trimming left V 0 bases short and J 1 base short, with 12 bases between. The CDR3 has 17 amino acids. The CDR3 nucleotides are TGTGCCAGCAGCTTAGATCTTCGGACATTGAACACCGGGGAGCTGTTTTTT. Translated, it gives CASSLDLRTLNTGELFF.

This clonotype was seen at least ten times. The chain carries TRBV5-1 and TRBJ2-7; D is uncertain. CDR1 and CDR2 from the germline V gene are SGHRS and YFSETQ. The CDR3 totals 13 residues. Between the trimmed V and J ends, which lost 4 bases and 5 bases, there was a span of 13 bases. The CDR3 here is CASSANTPNEQYF. DNA for the CDR3: TGCGCCAGCAGCGCTAATACTCCTAACGAGCAGTACTTC.